Each of the 17 T cell receptor beta chains below was sequenced from the same sample in a study of OX40 agonist ivuxolimab in advanced cancers. Produced via immunoSEQ multiplex PCR; TCRdb's table is partial and in-frame only. The sample has about 64,000 clones, around 90% seen once. The sequencing used CD4+ or CD8+ T cells sorted from blood, collected in a trial of the OX40 agonist ivuxolimab. The receptors come from an adult with an advanced solid tumor such as melanoma, head and neck, liver or kidney cancer.

The CDR3 sequence is CAWSVSAGDSPLHF. The CDR3, as DNA: TGTGCCTGGAGTGTATCGGCAGGAGATTCACCCCTCCACTTT. The chain couples TRBV30 to TRBJ1-6; D uncertain. V was pared by 0 bases and J by 8 bases, with 11 bases between. This CDR3 contains 14 residues. Germline lookup yields CDR1 GTSNPN and CDR2 SVGIG (reference sequence).

This chain links TRBV15 with TRBJ2-1; 8 nucleotides align to TRBD2. The germline V gene has CDR1 LNHNV and CDR2 YYDKDF (reference sequence). The CDR3 consists of 18 residues. The trim removed 0 bases at V and 3 bases at J, leaving 10 bases unmatched. CDR3 nucleotides: TGTGCCACCAGCAGAGATCTCGGGGGGGCTAGCGGCTACAATGAGCAGTTCTTC. Protein: CATSRDLGGASGYNEQFF.

The V and J genes are TRBV28 and TRBJ2-1, with D perhaps assigned TRBD1 or TRBD2 (6 bases each). Looked up from germline, CDR1 is MDHEN and CDR2 is SYDVKM. The CDR3 has 14 amino acids. V lost 7 bases and J lost 9, with 19 bases in between. The CDR3 nucleotides are TGTGCCAGCACGGGGGCGTTGGGGGAGGTTGAGCAGTTCTTC. Protein sequence: CASTGALGEVEQFF.

The rearrangement uses TRBV19 and TRBJ2-6, with D perhaps matching TRBD2 (6 bases). The CDR3 length is 15 residues. V was clipped by 1 base and J by 3 bases, with 7 bases between them. From germline, CDR1 is LNHDA and CDR2 SQIVND (reference sequence). CDR3 DNA: TGTGCCAGTAGTATAGGAGCGGGTGGGGCCAACGTCCTGACTTTC. It is translated as CASSIGAGGANVLTF.

This rearrangement joins TRBV28 to TRBJ1-3; D is unclear. V was clipped by 4 bases and J by 2 bases, with 6 bases between them. The CDR3 length is 13 residues. Germline V CDR1 and CDR2: MDHEN, SYDVKM. CDR3 bases: TGTGCCAGCAGTTCCAGTCCTGGAAACACCATATATTTT. This gives the protein CASSSSPGNTIYF.

The chain recombines TRBV7-2 with TRBJ2-2, with 11 bases lining up with TRBD2. V shed 2 bases, J shed 2 bases, and the junction held 1 base outside the gene matches. CDR3 size: 16 residues. The germline CDR1 and CDR2 sequences are SGHTA and FQGNSA. CDR3 residues: CASSLTSGSNTGELFF. CDR3 nucleotide sequence: TGTGCCAGCAGCTTAACTAGCGGGAGCAACACCGGGGAGCTGTTTTTT.

This rearrangement joins TRBV5-4 to TRBJ1-3; D unresolved. Germline CDR1 and CDR2: SGHNT and YYREEE (reference sequence). This CDR3 is 17 amino acids long. V was clipped by 3 bases and J by 0 bases, with 16 bases between them. CDR3 protein: CASSSSGGRISGNTIYF. The CDR3 bases are TGTGCCAGCAGCTCAAGCGGCGGACGGATCTCTGGAAACACCATATATTTT.

The V call is TRBV28, the J call TRBJ2-7; D is unclear. CDR1 is MDHEN, CDR2 SYDVKM, per germline. The CDR3 spans 14 residues. V was trimmed by 7 bases and J by 0 bases, leaving 13 bases between them. This CDR3 reads CASTPRFSSYEQYF. The CDR3 DNA sequence: TGTGCCAGCACCCCCCGATTTAGCTCCTACGAGCAGTACTTC.

The CDR3 spells CASSAGSGANVLTF. The DNA for the CDR3 is TGCGCCAGCAGTGCCGGGTCTGGGGCCAACGTCCTGACTTTC. V gene TRBV10-1 combines with J gene TRBJ2-6; D uncertain. Germline V gene lookup returns CDR1 WNHNN and CDR2 SYGVQD (reference sequence). The CDR3 extends over 14 amino acids. Trimming left V 4 bases short and J 1 base short, with 5 bases between.

This clone was found a few times. The J gene is TRBJ1-2, the V gene TRBV7-9; TRBD1 is a possible D gene (6 bases). The V gene lost 4 bases and the J gene lost 7 bases, with 10 bases spanning the gap. The CDR3 sequence is 12 residues long. Germline assignment: CDR1 SEHNR and CDR2 FQNEAQ (reference sequence). CDR3 nucleotides: TGTGCCAGCAGCTCCAGGGGTGTTGGCTACACCTTC. It yields the protein CASSSRGVGYTF.

The V gene is TRBV7-3, the J gene TRBJ2-1; D ambiguous. Trimming cost V 0 bases and J 8 bases, with 5 bases left between them. CDR1 is SGHTA, CDR2 FQGTGA, per germline. The CDR3 covers 12 residues. CDR3 protein: CASSLTGYEQFF. In DNA form, the CDR3 reads TGTGCCAGCAGCTTAACGGGCTATGAGCAGTTCTTC.

The V call is TRBV5-1, the J call TRBJ2-7; D is unclear. CDR3 size: 17 residues. V lost 2 bases and J 5 bases, leaving 23 bases between the germline ends. The germline V gene has CDR1 SGHRS and CDR2 YFSETQ. This CDR3 is CASSFLFSRWVAHEQYF. The CDR3 region has the DNA TGCGCCAGCAGCTTTTTATTCTCCAGATGGGTGGCTCACGAGCAGTACTTC.

The chain employs TRBV10-3 and TRBJ2-1, with 12 bases aligning to TRBD2. Germline CDR1 and CDR2: ENHRY and SYGVKD. The CDR3 runs to 14 residues. The ends lost 6 bases at V and 6 bases at J; junction bases unmatched: 3. The CDR3 loop is CAISPGLAGNEQFF. The DNA for the CDR3 is TGTGCCATCAGCCCGGGACTAGCGGGCAATGAGCAGTTCTTC.

The J gene is TRBJ2-1, the V gene TRBV7-9; D remains ambiguous. Germline values: CDR1 SEHNR, CDR2 FQNEAQ (reference sequence). The CDR3 covers 14 residues. Trimming took 1 base from V and 0 from J, leaving 4 bases between them. DNA of the CDR3: TGTGCCAGCAGCTTAGGCGCCTCCTACAATGAGCAGTTCTTC. It codes for CASSLGASYNEQFF.

The rearrangement uses TRBV7-2 and TRBJ1-5; D gene unclear. The CDR3 is 15 residues long. CDR1 and CDR2 from the germline V gene are SGHTA and FQGNSA. V was pared by 2 bases and J by 2 bases, with 10 bases between. CDR3 bases: TGTGCCAGCAGCTTATTCCATGGTGGCAATCAGCCCCAGCATTTT. This translates into CASSLFHGGNQPQHF.

The CDR3 loop is CASSWEREAGEQYF. The DNA for the CDR3 is TGTGCCAGCAGCTGGGAGCGGGAGGCCGGCGAGCAGTACTTC. This rearrangement joins TRBV6-1 to TRBJ2-7, with 9 bases fitting TRBD2. With 6 bases clipped from V and 6 bases from J, the junction kept 9 bases outside the gene matches. CDR1 and CDR2 from the germline V gene are MNHNS and SASEGT. The CDR3 is 14 residues long.

The gene calls are TRBV9 and TRBJ2-3; no definite D call. Trimming stripped 2 bases from V and 4 bases from J, with 8 bases between. The CDR3 length is 13 residues. Per the germline V gene, CDR1 is SGDLS and CDR2 is YYNGEE. CDR3 DNA: TGTGCCAGCAGCGTGGGTGGGGCAGATACGCAGTATTTT. As protein: CASSVGGADTQYF.